This T cell receptor beta chain stems from a study of shared clonotypes between healthy human individuals. CDR3 size: 13 residues. V gave up 7 bases and J gave up 7 bases, with 11 bases separating them. Germline V gene sequence: CDR1 SNHLY, CDR2 FYNNEI. For each subset, genomic DNA was distributed in equal portions over several immunoSEQ plates. Assay used: immunoSEQ multiplex PCR; TCRdb lists only in-frame clones, some missing. The table includes some 2.3 million clones, approximately 95% detected once. The sample comprised naive CD4+ T cells from PBMCs. Described subset: CD45RA+ positively selected. V gene TRBV2 combines with J gene TRBJ1-6, with D hard to call. The source of this sequence is a man aged 18 to 35 in good health. Some clones in this sample may be carry-over from other donors' samples. CDR3 in amino acids: CASKRDINSPLHF. DNA of the CDR3: TGTGCCAGCAAAAGGGATATCAATTCACCCCTCCACTTT. The whole variable domain, remainder taken from reference TRBV2 and TRBJ1-6, is EPEVTQTPSHQVTQMGQEVILRCVPISNHLYFYWYRQILGQKVEFLVSFYNNEISEKSEIFDDQFSVERPDGSNFTLKIRSTKLEDSAMYFCASKRDINSPLHFGNGTRLTVT.